Listed below are T cell receptor beta chains from one sample, sequenced in a study of blood T cell repertoires in COVID-19. Generated by immunoSEQ multiplex PCR, the TCRdb table keeps only in-frame clones and is missing some. The table shows 400,000 to 500,000 clones, with approximately 87% occurring only once. Sequences were obtained from PBMCs or T cells enriched from blood (not recorded which). The receptors shown here come from a woman aged 40-49 years who had recovered from COVID-19. Each CDR3 is given with its conserved first and last residue. Each record gives: clone size, V gene, D gene, CDR3 protein. A D gene is named only where the DNA matches it firmly. Clone size is stated in some rows and not others, as once, few, many or a class when expanded.

size: -; V: TRBV5-4; D: TRBD2; CDR3: CASSPKREGPVETQYF
size: -; V: TRBV30; D: -; CDR3: CAWAPGGYGYTF
size: -; V: TRBV14; D: -; CDR3: CASSRAGKNGYTF
size: -; V: TRBV15; D: -; CDR3: CATSQAQGNTEAFF
size: -; V: TRBV11-2; D: -; CDR3: CASSRDDSSYEQYF
size: -; V: TRBV7-9; D: -; CDR3: CASSRPSDPYNEQFF
size: -; V: TRBV7-9; D: -; CDR3: CASSWSGNPKTQYF
size: -; V: TRBV5-4; D: -; CDR3: CASSLRGSSYNEQFF
size: -; V: TRBV3-1/TRBV3-2; D: TRBD1; CDR3: CASSPGTGVPYEQYF
size: -; V: TRBV12-3/TRBV12-4; D: TRBD1; CDR3: CASRTGDGQPQHF
size: -; V: TRBV4-3; D: -; CDR3: CASSQTYSGYNEQFF
size: -; V: TRBV11-2; D: -; CDR3: CASQRYGQTYEQYF
size: once; V: TRBV5-5; D: TRBD1; CDR3: CASSLLQGVAFF
size: -; V: TRBV6-5; D: TRBD1; CDR3: CASNTGVTGELFF
size: -; V: TRBV5-1; D: -; CDR3: CASSLTGKYEKLFF
size: -; V: TRBV18; D: TRBD1; CDR3: CASSPRTGIYGYTF
size: -; V: TRBV4-3; D: -; CDR3: CASSQEQGNYGYTF
size: -; V: TRBV5-6; D: -; CDR3: CASSGLRQRIQETQYF
size: -; V: TRBV12-3/TRBV12-4; D: -; CDR3: CASSLDTAYEQYF
size: -; V: TRBV7-7; D: TRBD2; CDR3: CASSLLAGGSAYNEQFF
size: -; V: TRBV6-4; D: TRBD1; CDR3: CASSPLTGGENEQFF
size: -; V: TRBV5-1; D: TRBD2; CDR3: CASSWASGGSYNEQFF
size: -; V: TRBV27; D: -; CDR3: CASSIRGQPQHF
size: once; V: TRBV6-2/TRBV6-3; D: TRBD2; CDR3: CASSPNSGRAVETQYF
size: -; V: TRBV7-2; D: TRBD1; CDR3: CASSLTGQGFESGELFF
size: -; V: TRBV6-4; D: TRBD2; CDR3: CASRDILAGEFSEQFF
size: -; V: TRBV5-4; D: -; CDR3: CASTSLTGEQFF
size: once; V: TRBV4-3; D: -; CDR3: CASSQGLANTEAFF
size: once; V: TRBV29-1; D: -; CDR3: CSAVVNTEAFF
size: -; V: TRBV9; D: -; CDR3: CASTSSTASYGYTF
size: -; V: TRBV7-9; D: -; CDR3: CASSLIRGTDTQYF
size: many; V: TRBV11-2; D: TRBD1; CDR3: CASSLTGKNTGELFF
size: -; V: TRBV30; D: TRBD1; CDR3: CAWTLRGRGLGMNTEAFF
size: -; V: TRBV24-1; D: -; CDR3: CATSDFGGPTQYF
size: -; V: TRBV6-5; D: -; CDR3: CASSSRAIQETQYF
size: -; V: TRBV12-5; D: -; CDR3: CASLTPYQETQYF
size: once; V: TRBV15; D: TRBD1; CDR3: CATSTHRGPGEQYF
size: -; V: TRBV10-3; D: -; CDR3: CAISDSNYGYTF
size: -; V: TRBV4-2; D: TRBD1; CDR3: CASSLGIGGQPQHF
size: once; V: TRBV10-3; D: TRBD1; CDR3: CAISFRDRAISYEQYF
size: -; V: TRBV15; D: TRBD2; CDR3: CATRPQREYNEQFF
size: -; V: TRBV7-2; D: -; CDR3: CASSFWGRRDGTDTQYF
size: -; V: TRBV2; D: -; CDR3: CASGTGGYNEQFF
size: -; V: TRBV10-3; D: -; CDR3: CAISYHRDTEAFF
size: -; V: TRBV4-3; D: TRBD2; CDR3: CASSQGYLAGNTGELFF
size: once; V: TRBV3-1/TRBV3-2; D: TRBD2; CDR3: CASSLAIRLAGANEQFF
size: -; V: TRBV5-1; D: -; CDR3: CASSLSGQGGSDTQYF
size: -; V: TRBV5-1; D: -; CDR3: CASSPGSSYEQYF
size: few; V: TRBV6-2/TRBV6-3; D: -; CDR3: CASSYYRVQPQHF
size: -; V: TRBV7-7; D: -; CDR3: CASSLREVGQGNNEQFF
size: -; V: TRBV14; D: -; CDR3: CASSHEIPRGRPYEQYF
size: once; V: TRBV13; D: TRBD2; CDR3: CASSPPSSGSDTQYF
size: -; V: TRBV7-9; D: -; CDR3: CASSLTDTQYF
size: -; V: TRBV6-5; D: TRBD1; CDR3: CASSYLGQGNSPLHF
size: once; V: TRBV6-5; D: -; CDR3: CASSLRGNPLGEQYF
size: once; V: TRBV11-3; D: -; CDR3: CASSLSFGVHEQFF
size: -; V: TRBV10-2; D: -; CDR3: CASRPPSVTKDTEAFF